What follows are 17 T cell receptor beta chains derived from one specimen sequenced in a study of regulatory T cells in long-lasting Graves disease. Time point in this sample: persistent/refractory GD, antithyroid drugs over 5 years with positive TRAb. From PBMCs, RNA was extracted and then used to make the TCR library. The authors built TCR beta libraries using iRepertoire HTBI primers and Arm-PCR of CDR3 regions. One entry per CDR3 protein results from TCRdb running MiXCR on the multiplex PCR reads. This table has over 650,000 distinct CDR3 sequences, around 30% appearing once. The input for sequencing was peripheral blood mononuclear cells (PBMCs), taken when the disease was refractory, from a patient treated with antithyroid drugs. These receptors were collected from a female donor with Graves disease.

CDR3 coding DNA: TGTGCCAGCAGTGGACCGACAGGTGTCGGGGTGGACACTGAAGCTTTCTTT. As protein: CASSGPTGVGVDTEAFF. This sequence joins TRBV27 and TRBJ1-1; D perhaps matches TRBD1 (6 bases). V lost 5 bases and J lost 3, with 22 bases in between. This CDR3 has 17 amino acids. Per germline, CDR1 MNHEY and CDR2 SMNVEV (reference sequence).

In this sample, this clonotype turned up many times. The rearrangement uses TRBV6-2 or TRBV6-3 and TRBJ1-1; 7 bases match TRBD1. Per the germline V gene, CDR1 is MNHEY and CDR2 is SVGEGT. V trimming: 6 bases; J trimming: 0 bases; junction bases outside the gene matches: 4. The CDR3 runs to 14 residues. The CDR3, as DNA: TGTGCCAGCAGGAGACAGGGAATGAACACTGAAGCTTTCTTT. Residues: CASRRQGMNTEAFF.

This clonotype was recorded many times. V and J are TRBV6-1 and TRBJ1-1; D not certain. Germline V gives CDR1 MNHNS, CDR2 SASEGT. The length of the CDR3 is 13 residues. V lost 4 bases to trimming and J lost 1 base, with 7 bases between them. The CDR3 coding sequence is TGTGCCAGCAGTGTAGTGACGAACACTGAAGCTTTCTTT. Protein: CASSVVTNTEAFF.

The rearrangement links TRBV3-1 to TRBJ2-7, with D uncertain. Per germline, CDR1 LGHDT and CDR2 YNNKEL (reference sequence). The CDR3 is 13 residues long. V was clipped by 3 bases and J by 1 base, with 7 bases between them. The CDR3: CASSHASSYEQYF. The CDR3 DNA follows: TGTGCCAGCAGCCACGCCAGTTCCTACGAGCAGTACTTC.

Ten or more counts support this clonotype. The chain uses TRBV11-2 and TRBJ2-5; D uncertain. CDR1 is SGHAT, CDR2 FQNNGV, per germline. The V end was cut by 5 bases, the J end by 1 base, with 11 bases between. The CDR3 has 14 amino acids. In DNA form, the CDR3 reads TGTGCCAGCAGCCTCCTGGGATCCCAAGAGACCCAGTACTTC. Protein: CASSLLGSQETQYF.

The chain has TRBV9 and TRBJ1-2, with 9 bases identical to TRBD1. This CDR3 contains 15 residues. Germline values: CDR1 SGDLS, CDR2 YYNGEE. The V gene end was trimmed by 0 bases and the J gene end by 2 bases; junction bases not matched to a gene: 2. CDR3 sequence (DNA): TGTGCCAGCAGCGTAGGGGACAGGGTGAACTATGGCTACACCTTC. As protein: CASSVGDRVNYGYTF.

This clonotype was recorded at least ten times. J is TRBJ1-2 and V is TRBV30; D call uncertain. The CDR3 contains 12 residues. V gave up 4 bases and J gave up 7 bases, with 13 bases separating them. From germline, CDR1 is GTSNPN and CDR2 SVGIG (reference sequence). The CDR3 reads CAWTSSGAGYTF. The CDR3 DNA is TGTGCCTGGACCTCGTCCGGTGCTGGCTACACCTTC. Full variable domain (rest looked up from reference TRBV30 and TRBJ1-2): SQTIHQWPATLVQPVGSPLSLECTVEGTSNPNLYWYRQAAGRGLQLLFYSVGIGQISSEVPQNLSASRPQDRQFILSSKKLLLSDSGFYLCAWTSSGAGYTFGSGTRLTVV.

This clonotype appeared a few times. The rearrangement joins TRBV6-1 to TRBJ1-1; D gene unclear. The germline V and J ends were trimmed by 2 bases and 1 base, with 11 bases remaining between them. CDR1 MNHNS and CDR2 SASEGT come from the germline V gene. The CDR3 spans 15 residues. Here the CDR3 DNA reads TGTGCCAGCAGTGAATCGCGGCAGACGAACACTGAAGCTTTCTTT. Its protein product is CASSESRQTNTEAFF.

The CDR3 here is CSGRGSNTEAFF. Written as DNA, the CDR3 is TGCAGCGGACGGGGTTCGAACACTGAAGCTTTCTTT. The chain employs TRBV29-1 and TRBJ1-1; D remains ambiguous. This CDR3 spans 12 amino acids. Deletions cut 7 bases from V and 1 base from J, with 10 bases between. Germline CDR1 and CDR2: SQVTM and ANQGSEA.

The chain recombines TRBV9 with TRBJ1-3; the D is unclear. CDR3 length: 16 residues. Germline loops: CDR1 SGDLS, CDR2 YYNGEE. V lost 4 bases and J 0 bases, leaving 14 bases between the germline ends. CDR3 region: CASSPQDGYSGNTIYF. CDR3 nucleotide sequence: TGTGCCAGCAGCCCCCAGGACGGATACTCTGGAAACACCATATATTTT.

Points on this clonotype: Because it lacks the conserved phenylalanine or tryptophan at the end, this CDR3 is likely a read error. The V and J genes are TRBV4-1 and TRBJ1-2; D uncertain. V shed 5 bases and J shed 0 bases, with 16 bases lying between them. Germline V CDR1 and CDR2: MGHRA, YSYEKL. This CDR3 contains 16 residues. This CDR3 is CASSTNPAIANYGYTL. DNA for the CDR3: TGCGCCAGCAGCACCAACCCAGCGATCGCTAACTATGGCTACACCCTC.

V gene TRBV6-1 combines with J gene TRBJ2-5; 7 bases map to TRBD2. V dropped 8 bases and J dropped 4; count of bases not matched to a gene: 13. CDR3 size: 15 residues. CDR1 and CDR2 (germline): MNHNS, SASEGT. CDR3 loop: CASAGAGVIGETQYF. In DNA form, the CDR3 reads TGTGCCAGCGCCGGGGCGGGAGTGATAGGAGAGACCCAGTACTTC.

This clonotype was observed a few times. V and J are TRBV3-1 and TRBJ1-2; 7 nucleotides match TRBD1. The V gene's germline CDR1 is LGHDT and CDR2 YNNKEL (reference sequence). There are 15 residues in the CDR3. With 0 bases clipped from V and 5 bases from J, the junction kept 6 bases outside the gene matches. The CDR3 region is CASSQERGRWYGYTF. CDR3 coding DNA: TGTGCCAGCAGCCAAGAGAGGGGGCGCTGGTATGGCTACACCTTC.

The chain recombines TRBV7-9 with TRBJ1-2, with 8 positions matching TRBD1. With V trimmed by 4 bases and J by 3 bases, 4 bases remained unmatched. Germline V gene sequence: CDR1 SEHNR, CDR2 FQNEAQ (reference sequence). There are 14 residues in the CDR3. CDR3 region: CASSWDRSDYGYTF. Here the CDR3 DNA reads TGTGCCAGCAGCTGGGACAGGAGTGACTATGGCTACACCTTC.

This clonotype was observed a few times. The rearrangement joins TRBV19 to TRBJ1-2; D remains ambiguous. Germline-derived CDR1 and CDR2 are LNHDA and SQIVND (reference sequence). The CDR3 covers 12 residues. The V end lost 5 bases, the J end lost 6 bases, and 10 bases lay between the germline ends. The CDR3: CASSLLSDGYTF. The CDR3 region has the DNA TGTGCCAGTAGTCTCCTCTCCGATGGCTACACCTTC. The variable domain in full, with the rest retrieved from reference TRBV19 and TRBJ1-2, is DGGITQSPKYLFRKEGQNVTLSCEQNLNHDAMYWYRQDPGQGLRLIYYSQIVNDFQKGDIAEGYSVSREKKESFPLTVTSAQKNPTAFYLCASSLLSDGYTFGSGTRLTVV.

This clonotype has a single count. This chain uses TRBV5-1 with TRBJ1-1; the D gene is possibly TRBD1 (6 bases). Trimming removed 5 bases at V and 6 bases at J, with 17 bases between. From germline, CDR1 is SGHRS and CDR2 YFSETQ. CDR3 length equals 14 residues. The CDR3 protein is CASRGRGGYSEAFF. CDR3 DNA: TGCGCCAGCAGGGGGAGAGGGGGATACTCTGAAGCTTTCTTT.

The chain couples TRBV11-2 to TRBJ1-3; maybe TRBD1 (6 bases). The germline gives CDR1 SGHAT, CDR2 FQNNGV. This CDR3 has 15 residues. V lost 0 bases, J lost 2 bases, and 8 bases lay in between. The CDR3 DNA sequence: TGTGCCAGCAGCTTAGACCAGGGGCCTGGAAACACCATATATTTT. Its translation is CASSLDQGPGNTIYF.